These T cell receptor beta chains were read from a single sample in a study of blood T cell repertoires in COVID-19. TCRdb's table, derived via immunoSEQ multiplex PCR, lists solely in-frame clones and lacks some. Of fewer than 300,000 clones in the sample, approximately 85% were seen once. The sequencing sample was made of peripheral blood. All receptors derive from a woman under 40 with acute or convalescent COVID-19. CDR3s include the opening cysteine and the closing phenylalanine or tryptophan. D genes are given only for firm matches. Clone size appears in some rows only: once, few, many, or a class for an expanded clone.

D gene	CDR3 length	clone size	J gene	V gene	CDR3 protein	CDR3 DNA
.	16	.	TRBJ2-3	TRBV5-8	CASSLDSGTKTDTQYF	TGTGCCAGCAGCTTGGATTCGGGAACGAAGACAGATACGCAGTATTTT
TRBD1	15	.	TRBJ2-7	TRBV11-3	CASSLVGQGAYEQYF	TGTGCCAGCAGCTTAGTAGGCCAGGGGGCCTACGAGCAGTACTTC
TRBD2	18	.	TRBJ2-3	TRBV10-3	CAISEPGTSGRPADTQYF	TGTGCCATCAGTGAGCCTGGGACTAGCGGGAGACCCGCAGATACGCAGTATTTT
.	16	.	TRBJ2-3	TRBV19	CASSILVGPTTDTQYF	TGTGCCAGTAGTATTCTTGTTGGGCCGACCACAGATACGCAGTATTTT
.	14	.	TRBJ1-3	TRBV7-8	CASSLVGAGNTIYF	TGTGCCAGCAGCTTAGTAGGGGCTGGAAACACCATATATTTT
.	15	.	TRBJ2-1	TRBV5-1	CASSLPPGSYNEQFF	TGCGCCAGCAGCCTACCGCCCGGGTCCTACAATGAGCAGTTCTTC
.	17	once	TRBJ2-7	TRBV30	CAWSVRVGQWSSYEQYF	TGTGCCTGGAGTGTACGCGTAGGACAATGGAGCTCCTACGAGCAGTACTTC
.	19	once	TRBJ2-7	TRBV7-2	CASSLDIRMPGQEDYEQYF	TGTGCCAGCAGCTTAGATATTCGAATGCCGGGACAAGAAGACTACGAGCAGTACTTC
TRBD1	14	.	TRBJ2-7	TRBV6-5	CASSYSQGAYEQYF	TGTGCCAGCAGTTACTCCCAGGGGGCCTACGAGCAGTACTTC
.	10	.	TRBJ2-1	TRBV20-1	CSASRGEQFF	TGCAGTGCTAGTAGGGGTGAGCAGTTCTTC
TRBD2	13	once	TRBJ2-1	TRBV29-1	CSTKELAGWSLFF	TGCAGCACCAAGGAACTAGCGGGATGGTCTCTGTTCTTC
TRBD2	14	.	TRBJ2-2	TRBV20-1	CSASLLAGAGELFF	TGCAGTGCTAGTCTACTAGCGGGAGCCGGGGAGCTGTTTTTT
.	12	.	TRBJ1-2	TRBV30	CAWRESGDGYTF	TGTGCCTGGCGTGAGTCAGGGGATGGCTACACCTTC
TRBD1	13	.	TRBJ2-7	TRBV12-3/TRBV12-4	CASSPGQGLEQYF	TGTGCCAGCAGTCCGGGACAGGGGCTCGAGCAGTACTTC
.	12	.	TRBJ1-4	TRBV12-3/TRBV12-4	CAVRGEGEKLFF	TGTGCCGTCAGGGGAGAGGGTGAAAAACTGTTTTTT
TRBD1	15	.	TRBJ2-1	TRBV19	CASSLDRRSYNEQFF	TGTGCCAGTAGCCTGGACAGGCGCTCCTACAATGAGCAGTTCTTC
TRBD1	14	.	TRBJ2-7	TRBV18	CASSHDRDLYEQYF	TGTGCCAGCTCACATGACAGGGACCTCTACGAGCAGTACTTC
.	14	.	TRBJ1-1	TRBV6-4	CATYREAMNTEAFF	TGTGCCACTTACCGGGAAGCCATGAACACTGAAGCTTTCTTT
TRBD1	14	.	TRBJ1-2	TRBV30	CAWSPGQGANGYTF	TGTGCCTGGAGCCCAGGACAGGGGGCCAATGGCTACACCTTC
.	13	.	TRBJ2-2	TRBV12-3/TRBV12-4	CAVVGGNTGELFF	TGTGCCGTGGTTGGCGGGAACACCGGGGAGCTGTTTTTT
TRBD1	12	.	TRBJ2-5	TRBV19	CASSVTGATQYF	TGTGCCAGTAGTGTTACAGGGGCGACCCAGTACTTC
TRBD1	17	.	TRBJ2-1	TRBV2	CASSVTGQGVTYNEQFF	TGTGCCAGCAGTGTTACGGGACAGGGGGTAACCTACAATGAGCAGTTCTTC
TRBD2	16	.	TRBJ2-1	TRBV25-1	CASSELGGRQYNEQFF	TGTGCCAGCAGTGAATTGGGCGGGAGGCAATACAATGAGCAGTTCTTC
TRBD1	15	.	TRBJ2-2	TRBV2	CASSRQGAATGELFF	TGTGCCAGCAGTCGACAGGGGGCGGCCACCGGGGAGCTGTTTTTT
TRBD2	16	.	TRBJ2-5	TRBV3-1/TRBV3-2	CASSSPGAGAIETQYF	TGTGCCAGCAGCTCGCCCGGGGCGGGAGCGATAGAGACCCAGTACTTC
.	16	.	TRBJ2-7	TRBV18	CASSPPTQDSSYEQYF	TGTGCCAGCTCACCACCGACCCAGGACAGCTCCTACGAGCAGTACTTC
TRBD1	16	.	TRBJ2-7	TRBV30	CAWSVGGGTGGYEQYF	TGTGCCTGGAGCGTTGGTGGGGGGACAGGGGGCTACGAGCAGTACTTC
TRBD2	17	.	TRBJ2-2	TRBV19	CASSIPGGLSNTGELFF	TGTGCCAGTAGTATACCGGGGGGGCTTTCAAACACCGGGGAGCTGTTTTTT
.	16	.	TRBJ2-3	TRBV27	CASSFDREWGTDTQYF	TGTGCCAGCAGTTTTGACCGGGAGTGGGGCACAGATACGCAGTATTTT
TRBD1	18	.	TRBJ2-6	TRBV30	CAWSGLGQGAGGANVLTF	TGTGCCTGGAGTGGCCTTGGACAGGGGGCGGGTGGGGCCAACGTCCTGACTTTC
TRBD2	16	.	TRBJ2-7	TRBV6-2/TRBV6-3	CASSGLAGGPSYEQYF	TGTGCCAGCAGCGGACTAGCGGGAGGCCCCTCCTACGAGCAGTACTTC
.	15	.	TRBJ2-7	TRBV15	CATSRDWASSYEQYF	TGTGCCACCAGCAGAGATTGGGCAAGCTCCTACGAGCAGTACTTC
.	10	.	TRBJ1-1	TRBV29-1	CSVDGTEAFF	TGCAGCGTTGACGGCACTGAAGCTTTCTTT
TRBD2	18	few	TRBJ2-3	TRBV7-9	CASSHETSGRASTDTQYF	TGTGCCAGCAGCCACGAGACTAGCGGGAGGGCTAGCACAGATACGCAGTATTTT
.	15	.	TRBJ2-7	TRBV7-2	CASSFRGTLNYEQYF	TGTGCCAGCAGCTTTAGGGGAACCCTTAACTACGAGCAGTACTTC
TRBD2	17	.	TRBJ2-3	TRBV11-3	CASSSRELAGITDTQYF	TGTGCCAGCAGCTCCCGAGAACTAGCGGGGATCACAGATACGCAGTATTTT
TRBD1	16	.	TRBJ1-3	TRBV12-5	CASGSNQGVAGNTIYF	TGTGCTAGTGGTTCGAATCAGGGGGTCGCTGGAAACACCATATATTTT
.	18	.	TRBJ1-5	TRBV21-1	CASSLEVVNRETDQPQHF	TGTGCCAGCAGCCTTGAGGTGGTCAACAGGGAGACTGATCAGCCCCAGCATTTT
TRBD1	14	.	TRBJ2-7	TRBV11-3	CASSLNSGGYEQYF	TGTGCCAGCAGCTTAAATTCAGGGGGCTACGAGCAGTACTTC
.	14	.	TRBJ2-7	TRBV6-5	CASTARPSTYEQYF	TGTGCCAGCACCGCCAGGCCCTCTACCTACGAGCAGTACTTC
TRBD2	12	.	TRBJ2-1	TRBV3-1/TRBV3-2	CASSQAGTSTFF	TGTGCCAGCAGCCAAGCCGGGACTAGTACGTTCTTC